The clone carrying this TCR beta chain was observed a single time. The assay was immunoSEQ multiplex PCR, and TCRdb's table has in-frame clones only and misses some. The repertoire holds 200,000 to 250,000 clones, about four fifths seen once, with 3% to 4% in the top ten. The data are from a study of blood T cell repertoires in COVID-19. This CDR3 has 17 amino acids. Trimming left V 4 bases short and J 0 bases short, with 16 bases between. CDR1 is LGHNA, CDR2 YSLEER, per germline. This TCR was recovered from a woman aged 40 to 49 who had been exposed to COVID-19. The chain combines TRBV4-3 with TRBJ2-1, with D perhaps matching TRBD2 (5 bases). What was sequenced was PBMCs or T cells enriched from blood (not recorded which). The DNA for the CDR3 is TGCGCCAGCAGCCCTTTCACGGGGTCGAGCTCCTACAATGAGCAGTTCTTC. It specifies CASSPFTGSSSYNEQFF.